One sample yielded the 8 T cell receptor beta chains listed below, sequenced in a study of T-cell memory formation after mild COVID-19. A single record per CDR3 protein comes from TCRdb applying MiXCR to the 5' RACE reads. The repertoire holds 450,000 or so distinct CDR3 sequences, with around a quarter as singletons. The material sequenced was PBMCs or a T cell subset sorted from them (not recorded which). The receptors originated from an adult woman who had mild COVID-19 (a few samples of this study predate the infection). Cell type and time point are not known.

A single count supports this clonotype. The chain couples TRBV2 to TRBJ1-2, with TRBD1 as a possible D gene (5 bases). The CDR3 length is 13 residues. CDR1 is SNHLY, CDR2 FYNNEI, per germline. Trimming shortened V by 8 bases and J by 1 base, and 11 bases separated the two germline ends. For the CDR3, the DNA is TGTGCCAGCCGGGGCAGTATTAACTATGGCTACACCTTC. It codes for CASRGSINYGYTF.

This clonotype was seen only a few times. The chain joins TRBV4-3 to TRBJ2-3; D remains ambiguous. This CDR3 has 13 amino acids. Germline V gives CDR1 LGHNA, CDR2 YSLEER. With 4 bases removed from V and 4 bases from J, the gap between germline ends came to 9 bases. The CDR3 protein is CASSPGFSDTQYF. In DNA form, the CDR3 reads TGCGCCAGCAGCCCAGGCTTTTCAGATACGCAGTATTTT.

The chain has TRBV12-3 or TRBV12-4 and TRBJ2-7; no firm D call. CDR3 length: 10 residues. Deletions cut 2 bases from V and 10 bases from J, with 6 bases between. CDR3 coding DNA: TGTGCCAGCAGTTTATACCAACAGTACTTC. Encoded protein: CASSLYQQYF.

The gene calls are TRBV3-1 and TRBJ2-5, with D possibly matching TRBD1 (5 bases). Germline V lookup: CDR1 LGHDT, CDR2 YNNKEL (reference sequence). The CDR3 consists of 12 residues. With 7 bases removed from V and 4 bases from J, the gap between germline ends came to 10 bases. As DNA, the CDR3 is TGTGCCAGCACCTCAGGGTCAGAGACCCAGTACTTC. This encodes CASTSGSETQYF.

In its sample, this clonotype was seen a few times. The chain is built from TRBV10-3 and TRBJ2-7; 10 bases match TRBD2. Losses at the gene ends were 4 bases for V and 0 bases for J; bases not matched to a gene: 6. Looked up from germline, CDR1 is ENHRY and CDR2 is SYGVKD. The CDR3 has 16 amino acids. CDR3 amino acids: CAISGAPSGGSYEQYF. CDR3 DNA sequence: TGTGCCATCAGTGGGGCCCCTAGCGGGGGCTCCTACGAGCAGTACTTC.

The chain uses TRBV12-3 or TRBV12-4 and TRBJ2-7, with 7 bases fitting TRBD1. The junction had 9 bases not matched to a gene; V was cut back by 3 bases and J by 4 bases. The length of the CDR3 is 15 residues. The CDR3 sequence: CASSFGLTGWYEQYF. The CDR3 DNA follows: TGTGCCAGCAGTTTCGGGCTGACAGGGTGGTACGAGCAGTACTTC.

This clonotype occurred a few times. V gene TRBV29-1 combines with J gene TRBJ1-2; D gene unclear. The V end was cut by 5 bases, the J end by 2 bases, with 12 bases between. The germline CDR1 and CDR2 sequences are SQVTM and ANQGSEA. CDR3 length: 13 residues. CDR3 region: CSVLREPNYGYTF. In nucleotides, the CDR3 is TGCAGCGTTTTGAGAGAGCCGAACTATGGCTACACCTTC.

This clonotype was detected only a few times. The chain joins TRBV25-1 to TRBJ1-1; D is possibly TRBD1 (6 bases). This CDR3 region has 15 residues. Deletions cut 1 base from V and 5 bases from J, with 14 bases between. The germline V gene has CDR1 MGHDK and CDR2 SYGVNS. The CDR3 reads CASSELDRVGTEAFF. DNA for the CDR3: TGTGCCAGCAGTGAATTGGACAGAGTTGGTACTGAAGCTTTCTTT. Supplemented by reference TRBV25-1 and TRBJ1-1, the full variable domain reads EADIYQTPRYLVIGTGKKITLECSQTMGHDKMYWYQQDPGMELHLIHYSYGVNSTEKGDLSSESTVSRIRTEHFPLTLESARPSHTSQYLCASSELDRVGTEAFFGQGTRLTVV.